This T cell receptor (beta chain) comes out of a study of cytomegalovirus exposure and HLA in healthy donors. Using immunoSEQ multiplex PCR, the repertoire was profiled, and TCRdb retains in-frame clones only, with some absent. The sample yields fewer than 200,000 clones, about 86% seen once. Looked up from germline, CDR1 is ENHRY and CDR2 is SYGVKD. The CDR3 extends over 16 amino acids. V dropped 3 bases and J dropped 5; count of bases not matched to a gene: 12. Sequences were obtained from PBMCs. The chain employs TRBV10-3 and TRBJ1-2; 7 nucleotides agree with TRBD1. The clonotype originates from a woman aged 30 to 39 in good health and CMV-seronegative. CDR3 DNA sequence: TGTGCCATCAGTGAACCGACAGGGAGAGGAGGGTATGGCTACACCTTC. It encodes CAISEPTGRGGYGYTF.